The entry below describes one T cell receptor (beta chain). The data stem from a study of blood T cell repertoires in COVID-19. Looking at the study overall: The United States, Italy and Spain supplied acute and convalescent COVID-19 samples.

Sequencing used immunoSEQ multiplex PCR; TCRdb keeps in-frame clones, though not all of them. The sample holds 200,000 to 300,000 clones, more than 75% seen once. This CDR3 contains 16 residues. CDR1 is SGHRS, CDR2 YFSETQ, per germline. V was cut by 0 bases and J by 3 bases, with 13 bases left in between. This TCR was sampled from a woman aged 45-65 years with acute or convalescent COVID-19. The rearrangement links TRBV5-1 to TRBJ2-1; maybe TRBD2 (5 bases). The sequenced sample consisted of peripheral blood. CDR3 bases: TGCGCCAGCAGCTTGGCGGGGAGTTCTTACTACAATGAGCAGTTCTTC. This translates into CASSLAGSSYYNEQFF.